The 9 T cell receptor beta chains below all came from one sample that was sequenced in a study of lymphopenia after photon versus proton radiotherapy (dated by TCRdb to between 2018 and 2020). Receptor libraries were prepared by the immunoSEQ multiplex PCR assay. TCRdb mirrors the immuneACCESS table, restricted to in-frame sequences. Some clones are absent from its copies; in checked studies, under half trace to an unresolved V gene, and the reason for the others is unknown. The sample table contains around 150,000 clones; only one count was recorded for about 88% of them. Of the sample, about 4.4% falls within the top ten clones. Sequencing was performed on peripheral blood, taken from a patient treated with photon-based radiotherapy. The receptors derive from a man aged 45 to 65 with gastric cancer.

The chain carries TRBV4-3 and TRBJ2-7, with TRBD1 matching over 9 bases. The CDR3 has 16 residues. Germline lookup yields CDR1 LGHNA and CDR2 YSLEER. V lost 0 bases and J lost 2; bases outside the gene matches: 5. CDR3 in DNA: TGCGCCAGCAGCCAAGATAGTAACAGGGGGCCCTACGAGCAGTACTTC. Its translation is CASSQDSNRGPYEQYF.

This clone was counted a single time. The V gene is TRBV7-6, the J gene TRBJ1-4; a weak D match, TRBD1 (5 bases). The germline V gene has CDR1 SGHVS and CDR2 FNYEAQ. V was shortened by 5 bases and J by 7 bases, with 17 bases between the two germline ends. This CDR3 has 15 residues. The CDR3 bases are TGTGCCAGCAGCCCTTCGACGACAGCGCTTGAAAAACTGTTTTTT. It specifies CASSPSTTALEKLFF.

The CDR3 DNA reads TGCGCCAGCAGCCGGGGTACTAGCGGGAGTGATGAGCAGTTCTTC. Amino acid sequence: CASSRGTSGSDEQFF. This chain connects TRBV4-1 to TRBJ2-1, with 11 nucleotides matching TRBD2. The CDR3 is 15 residues long. V trimming: 4 bases; J trimming: 8 bases; junction bases outside the gene matches: 7. CDR1 MGHRA and CDR2 YSYEKL come from the germline V gene.

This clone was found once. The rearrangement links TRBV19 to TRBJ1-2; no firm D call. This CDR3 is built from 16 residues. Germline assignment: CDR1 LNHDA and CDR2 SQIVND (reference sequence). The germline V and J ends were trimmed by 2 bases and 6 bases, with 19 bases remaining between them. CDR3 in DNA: TGTGCCAGTAGTATATTGTCCCTTTCGACTTCGGATGGCTACACCTTC. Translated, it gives CASSILSLSTSDGYTF. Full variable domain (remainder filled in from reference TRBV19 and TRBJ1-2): DGGITQSPKYLFRKEGQNVTLSCEQNLNHDAMYWYRQDPGQGLRLIYYSQIVNDFQKGDIAEGYSVSREKKESFPLTVTSAQKNPTAFYLCASSILSLSTSDGYTFGSGTRLTVV.

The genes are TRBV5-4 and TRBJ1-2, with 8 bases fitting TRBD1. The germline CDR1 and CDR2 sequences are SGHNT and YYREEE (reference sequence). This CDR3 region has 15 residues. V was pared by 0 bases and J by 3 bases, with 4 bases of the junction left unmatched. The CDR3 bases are TGTGCCAGCAGCTTGGAGGACAGGGAGGACTATGGCTACACCTTC. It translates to CASSLEDREDYGYTF.

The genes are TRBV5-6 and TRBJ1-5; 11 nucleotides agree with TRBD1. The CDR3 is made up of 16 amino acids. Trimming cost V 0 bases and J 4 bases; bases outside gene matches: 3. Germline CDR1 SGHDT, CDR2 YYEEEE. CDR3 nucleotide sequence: TGTGCCAGCAGCTTGGCCGGGGACAGGGGGAATCAGCCCCAGCATTTT. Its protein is CASSLAGDRGNQPQHF.

The CDR3 nucleotides are TGTGCCAGCAGTCCTTACAGGACAACTAATGAAAAACTGTTTTTT. Amino acids: CASSPYRTTNEKLFF. This rearrangement joins TRBV27 to TRBJ1-4; D possibly corresponds to TRBD1 (5 bases). Trimming removed 5 bases at V and 0 bases at J, with 10 bases between. In germline, CDR1 is MNHEY, CDR2 SMNVEV (reference sequence). The CDR3 contains 15 residues.

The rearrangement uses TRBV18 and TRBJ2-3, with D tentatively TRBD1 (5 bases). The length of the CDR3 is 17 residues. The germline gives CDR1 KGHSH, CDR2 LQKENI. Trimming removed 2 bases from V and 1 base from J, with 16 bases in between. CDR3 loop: CASSPNGAGWGTDTQYF. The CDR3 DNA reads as TGTGCCAGCTCACCAAATGGGGCAGGTTGGGGCACAGATACGCAGTATTTT.

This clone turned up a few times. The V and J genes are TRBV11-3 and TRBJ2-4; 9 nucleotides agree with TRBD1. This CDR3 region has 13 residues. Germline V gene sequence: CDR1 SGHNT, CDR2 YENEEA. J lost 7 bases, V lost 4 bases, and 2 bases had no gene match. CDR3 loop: CASSSGQGNIQYF. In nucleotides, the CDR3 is TGTGCCAGCAGCTCCGGACAGGGGAACATTCAGTACTTC.